This T cell receptor (beta chain) appears in the sequencing data of a study of blood T cell repertoires in COVID-19. The CDR3 sequence is 15 residues long. Germline lookup yields CDR1 SGHRS and CDR2 YFSETQ. Trimming removed 0 bases from V and 7 bases from J; junction bases left unmatched: 8. Sequencing used immunoSEQ multiplex PCR; TCRdb keeps in-frame clones, though not all of them. The sample carries approximately 220,000 clones, roughly 80% recorded once. The rearrangement uses TRBV5-1 and TRBJ2-7; 9 nucleotides align to TRBD2. This TCR came from a woman in her forties or fifties who had been exposed to COVID-19. Source material: PBMCs or T cells enriched from blood (not recorded which). The CDR3 here is CASSLAAGGREEQYF. The CDR3 nucleotides are TGCGCCAGCAGCTTGGCCGCGGGGGGGCGTGAGGAGCAGTACTTC.